What follows is one T cell receptor beta chain and its context. RNA transcripts yielded amplified TCR beta CDR3 regions. Investigators did first-round RT-PCR with HTBI primers, then second-round multiplex PCR. A single record per CDR3 protein comes from TCRdb applying MiXCR to the multiplex PCR reads. The sample includes about 220,000 distinct CDR3 sequences, roughly 21% seen only once; the top ten take under 55%. This sample is part of a study of Graves' ophthalmopathy and Graves' hyperthyroidism. V was pared by 5 bases and J by 10 bases, with 15 bases of the junction left unmatched. CDR3 length equals 16 residues. From germline, CDR1 is MNHNS and CDR2 SASEGT.

This chain connects TRBV6-1 to TRBJ2-2; 8 nucleotides align to TRBD2. The receptor was derived from a woman in her forties or fifties with Graves' ophthalmopathy. The sample taken for sequencing was peripheral blood. CDR3 amino acids: CASSITVLGAGAELFF. The CDR3 DNA follows: TGTGCCAGCAGTATCACCGTCCTAGGAGCGGGAGCGGAGCTGTTTTTT.